What follows are 15 T cell receptor beta chains derived from one specimen sequenced in a study of T cell responses to AZD1222 COVID-19 vaccine. The repertoire was sequenced with immunoSEQ multiplex PCR; TCRdb's copy has only in-frame clones and lacks some. The profile shows around 130,000 clones, about 90% of them singletons. Sequences were derived from peripheral blood, sampled on day 0 of AZD1222 vaccination. The receptors were gathered from an adult in good health.

The chain uses TRBV20-1 and TRBJ2-1; TRBD2 might be the D (6 bases). The CDR3 has 12 amino acids. Per germline, CDR1 DFQATT and CDR2 SNEGSKA (reference sequence). The V end lost 3 bases, the J end lost 10 bases, and 13 bases lay between the germline ends. For the CDR3, the DNA is TGCAGTGCTAGTAAAATGGCGGGAGAGCAGTTCTTC. This sequence encodes CSASKMAGEQFF.

This chain joins TRBV5-1 and TRBJ1-2, with no clear D. Germline-derived CDR1 and CDR2 are SGHRS and YFSETQ. Trimming cost V 1 base and J 3 bases, with 7 bases left between them. The CDR3 runs to 13 residues. CDR3 loop: CASSLLTDYGYTF. As DNA, the CDR3 is TGCGCCAGCAGCTTGCTAACAGACTATGGCTACACCTTC. The whole variable domain, filled in from reference TRBV5-1 and TRBJ1-2, reads KAGVTQTPRYLIKTRGQQVTLSCSPISGHRSVSWYQQTPGQGLQFLFEYFSETQRNKGNFPGRFSGRQFSNSRSEMNVSTLELGDSALYLCASSLLTDYGYTFGSGTRLTVV.

CDR3 sequence (DNA): TGCAGCGTTGAGTGGCTAGCGGGAATTTCCTACGAGCAGTACTTC. Protein sequence: CSVEWLAGISYEQYF. This chain uses TRBV29-1 with TRBJ2-7; 9 nucleotides align to TRBD2. Trimming took 3 bases from V and 1 from J; bases not matched to a gene: 7. This CDR3 region has 15 residues. Germline V gives CDR1 SQVTM, CDR2 ANQGSEA.

This clone was detected only once. V usage is TRBV2 and J usage is TRBJ2-7, with D unclear. This CDR3 is built from 14 residues. V was shortened by 4 bases and J by 0 bases, with 10 bases between the two germline ends. Germline V CDR1 and CDR2: SNHLY, FYNNEI. CDR3 coding DNA: TGTGCCAGCAGTGGACCCGGGTCCTCCTACGAGCAGTACTTC. Its translation is CASSGPGSSYEQYF.

V is TRBV9 and J is TRBJ2-7, with 7 bases aligning to TRBD2. The length of the CDR3 is 15 residues. The V gene end was trimmed by 2 bases and the J gene end by 0 bases; junction bases not matched to a gene: 5. Germline V gene sequence: CDR1 SGDLS, CDR2 YYNGEE. CDR3 in DNA: TGTGCCAGCAGCGTTAAAGGCGGGAGCTCCTACGAGCAGTACTTC. This translates into CASSVKGGSSYEQYF.

The chain is built from TRBV11-1 and TRBJ1-1; no clear D. Germline CDR1 and CDR2: SGHAT and FQDESV (reference sequence). Trimming removed 1 base at V and 10 bases at J, with 10 bases between. The CDR3 runs 12 residues. The CDR3 DNA follows: TGTGCCAGCAGCTTAGTATTGGGCGGAGCTTTCTTT. It specifies CASSLVLGGAFF.

Written as DNA, the CDR3 is TGTGCCACCAGCAGAGATGTAAGGGACCGGGAGTACTTC. Translated, it gives CATSRDVRDREYF. The gene calls are TRBV15 and TRBJ2-7; either TRBD1 or TRBD2 may supply D (5 bases each). V lost 0 bases and J 11 bases, leaving 14 bases between the germline ends. CDR1 and CDR2 (germline): LNHNV, YYDKDF (reference sequence). The CDR3 sequence is 13 residues long.

The rearrangement links TRBV28 to TRBJ2-7; D is ambiguous. The CDR3 is made up of 12 amino acids. Looked up from germline, CDR1 is MDHEN and CDR2 is SYDVKM. V lost 4 bases and J lost 2, with 6 bases in between. Here the CDR3 reads CASSSSAYEQYF. CDR3 DNA sequence: TGTGCCAGCAGTTCCTCTGCCTACGAGCAGTACTTC.

This clone has a single count. The chain uses TRBV14 and TRBJ1-5; perhaps TRBD1 as D (6 bases). V was trimmed by 4 bases and J by 2 bases, leaving 12 bases between them. The germline V gene has CDR1 SGHDN and CDR2 FVKESK. This CDR3 is 15 amino acids long. The CDR3 DNA reads TGTGCCAGCAGCCTGAACAGGGAAGGCAATCAGCCCCAGCATTTT. It is translated as CASSLNREGNQPQHF.

The V gene is TRBV15, the J gene TRBJ2-2; the D gene is possibly TRBD2 (7 bases). The CDR3 has 15 residues. V shed 8 bases and J shed 3 bases, with 16 bases lying between them. The V gene's germline CDR1 is LNHNV and CDR2 YYDKDF (reference sequence). CDR3 residues: CATRGGGFDTGELFF. The CDR3 nucleotides read TGTGCCACCCGCGGGGGCGGGTTTGACACCGGGGAGCTGTTTTTT.

The chain is built from TRBV13 and TRBJ2-5; 9 bases align to TRBD2. CDR1 is PRHDT, CDR2 FYEKMQ, per germline (reference sequence). The CDR3 runs 14 residues. J lost 3 bases, V lost 6 bases, and 5 bases had no gene match. The CDR3 loop is CASRTSGREETQYF. DNA for the CDR3: TGTGCCAGCAGGACTAGCGGCCGAGAAGAGACCCAGTACTTC.

This clone showed up just a few times. The rearrangement links TRBV14 to TRBJ1-4, with D tentatively TRBD1 (5 bases). In germline, CDR1 is SGHDN, CDR2 FVKESK. The CDR3 covers 16 residues. Trimming took 0 bases from V and 7 from J, leaving 15 bases between them. Here the CDR3 DNA reads TGTGCCAGCAGCCAAGATCTAGGGGCAGCGGGTGAAAAACTGTTTTTT. Its protein is CASSQDLGAAGEKLFF.

Here the CDR3 reads CASSTHSRGRSGNTIYF. CDR3 coding DNA: TGTGCCAGTAGTACCCACTCACGGGGAAGGTCTGGAAACACCATATATTTT. This chain uses TRBV19 with TRBJ1-3; D gene uncertain. Trimming cost V 4 bases and J 1 base, with 17 bases left between them. The V gene's germline CDR1 is LNHDA and CDR2 SQIVND (reference sequence). This CDR3 has 17 amino acids.

This chain connects TRBV11-2 to TRBJ2-6, with 7 nucleotides matching TRBD1. The CDR3 covers 18 residues. Germline V gives CDR1 SGHAT, CDR2 FQNNGV. V shed 1 base and J 0 bases; nucleotides not matched to a gene: 6. The DNA for the CDR3 is TGTGCCAGCAGCTTAGCCGGGACAGCTTTCTCTGGGGCCAACGTCCTGACTTTC. Residues: CASSLAGTAFSGANVLTF.

The V and J genes are TRBV2 and TRBJ2-2; D gene uncertain. CDR3 length equals 13 residues. Germline V gene sequence: CDR1 SNHLY, CDR2 FYNNEI. V was pared by 6 bases and J by 5 bases, with 10 bases between. The CDR3 spells CASSLKVTGELFF. Here the CDR3 DNA reads TGTGCCAGCAGCCTCAAGGTTACCGGGGAGCTGTTTTTT.